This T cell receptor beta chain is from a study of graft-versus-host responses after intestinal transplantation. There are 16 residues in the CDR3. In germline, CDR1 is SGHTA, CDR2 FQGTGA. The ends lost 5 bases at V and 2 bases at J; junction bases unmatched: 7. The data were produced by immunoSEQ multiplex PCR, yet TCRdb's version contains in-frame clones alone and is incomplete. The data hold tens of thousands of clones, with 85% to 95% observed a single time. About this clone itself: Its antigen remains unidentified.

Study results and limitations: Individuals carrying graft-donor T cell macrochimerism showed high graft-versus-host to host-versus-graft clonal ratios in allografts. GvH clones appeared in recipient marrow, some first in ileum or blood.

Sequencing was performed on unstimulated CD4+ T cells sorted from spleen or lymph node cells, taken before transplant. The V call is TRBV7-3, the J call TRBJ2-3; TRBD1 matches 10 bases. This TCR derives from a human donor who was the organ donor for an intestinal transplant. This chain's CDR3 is CASSMTGTGDTDTQYF. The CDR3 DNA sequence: TGTGCCAGCAGCATGACCGGGACAGGGGACACAGATACGCAGTATTTT.